A selection of T cell receptor beta chains follows, all from one sample in a study of PD-L1 blockade in urothelial cancer. The table came from immunoSEQ multiplex PCR; TCRdb's copy has only in-frame clones and leaves some out. The table lists roughly 51,000 clones, 75% to 85% of them singletons. This specimen consisted of PBMCs, obtained around atezolizumab (anti-PD-L1) treatment. The receptors derive from an older man with urothelial cancer. Each CDR3 is given with its conserved first and last residue. A D gene is named only where the DNA matches it firmly. The size of a clone is reported for some rows only, either as once, few or many, or as a class for expanded clones.

d_gene,j_gene,abundance,v_gene,CDR3nt,CDR3aa
TRBD1,TRBJ2-7,-,TRBV5-1,TGCGCCAGCAGCTTGGGACAGGGGGAATACGAGCAGTACTTC,CASSLGQGEYEQYF
TRBD1,TRBJ1-2,-,TRBV27,TGTGCCAGCAGGGTAACAGGGGGCAGCTATGGCTACACCTTC,CASRVTGGSYGYTF
-,TRBJ2-5,-,TRBV19,TGTGCCAGTAATTCAGGGGTCCAAGAGACCCAGTACTTC,CASNSGVQETQYF
TRBD1,TRBJ1-2,few,TRBV5-6,TGTGCCAGCAGCCCGGGACAGGGTGCTTCGGGCTATGGCTACACCTTC,CASSPGQGASGYGYTF
TRBD2,TRBJ2-2,-,TRBV4-1,TGCGCCAGCAGCCAAATCACTAGCGGTACCGGGGAGCTGTTTTTT,CASSQITSGTGELFF
-,TRBJ1-5,once,TRBV6-1,TGTGCCAGCAGTGAATCGGAGGTTGGACAGCCCCAGCATTTT,CASSESEVGQPQHF
-,TRBJ1-5,-,TRBV7-9,TGTGCCAGCAGCTTAGGTCTGCGGGTTGGGGAGCCCCAGCATTTT,CASSLGLRVGEPQHF
-,TRBJ2-7,-,TRBV15,TGTGCCACCAGCAGAGATCGAGCGGCGCTGACCTACGAGCAGTACTTC,CATSRDRAALTYEQYF
-,TRBJ2-5,-,TRBV28,TGTGCCAGCAGTTTACGTCGGGGGTGGAGGGAGACCCAGTACTTC,CASSLRRGWRETQYF
-,TRBJ2-7,-,TRBV28,TGTGCCAGCAGTACCACCGGGATCTACGAGCAGTACTTC,CASSTTGIYEQYF
-,TRBJ2-1,once,TRBV5-1,TGCGCCAGCAGCTTGGTGGCGGGACGAAGCAATGAGCAGTTCTTC,CASSLVAGRSNEQFF
TRBD1,TRBJ2-1,-,TRBV5-1,TGCGCCAGCAGCTTCGGACAGGGGGCTATCAATGAGCAGTTCTTC,CASSFGQGAINEQFF
TRBD1,TRBJ1-2,few,TRBV6-5,TGTGCCAGCAGTTACGACAGGGAAGGGAATGGCTACACCTTC,CASSYDREGNGYTF
-,TRBJ2-1,-,TRBV7-3,TGTGCCAGCAGCTCAGCGGGCCCCCTGGGCAATGAGCAGTTCTTC,CASSSAGPLGNEQFF
TRBD1,TRBJ2-4,-,TRBV5-1,TGCGCCAGCAGCTCCGACAGGGCGGCCAAAAACATTCAGTACTTC,CASSSDRAAKNIQYF
TRBD2,TRBJ2-3,-,TRBV5-1,TGCGCCAGCAGCTTGGCTAGCGGGGCTGATACGCAGTATTTT,CASSLASGADTQYF
TRBD2,TRBJ2-1,-,TRBV6-5,TGTGCCAGCAGCTCCGGGACTAGCGGGAACTATGAGCAGTTCTTC,CASSSGTSGNYEQFF
-,TRBJ1-1,-,TRBV28,TGTGCCAGCAGTCTATCGGGACACCCGAACACTGAAGCTTTCTTT,CASSLSGHPNTEAFF
-,TRBJ2-3,-,TRBV19,TGTGCCAGTAGTATAAACGACATCCTCACAGATACGCAGTATTTT,CASSINDILTDTQYF
TRBD1,TRBJ2-7,-,TRBV13,TGTGCCAGCAGCGTTTATCCGACAGGGAGCAACGAGCAGTACTTC,CASSVYPTGSNEQYF
-,TRBJ1-5,-,TRBV18,TGTGCCAGCTCACCATCAGGGAATAGCAATCAGCCCCAGCATTTT,CASSPSGNSNQPQHF
-,TRBJ2-1,-,TRBV19,TGTGCCAGTAAAACCGGGGGGCAGGGTGAGCAGTTCTTC,CASKTGGQGEQFF
TRBD2,TRBJ2-7,-,TRBV6-1,TGTGCCAGCAGGGGGAGGGCAGGAGGGGACGAGCAGTACTTC,CASRGRAGGDEQYF
-,TRBJ2-3,-,TRBV14,TGTGCCAGCAGCCCGCGCCCGGACTTCTATACGCAGTATTTT,CASSPRPDFYTQYF
-,TRBJ1-2,-,TRBV28,TGTGCCAGCCTCATGGCGGGGGCGCATGGCTACACCTTC,CASLMAGAHGYTF
TRBD2,TRBJ2-3,-,TRBV10-1,TGCGCCAGCAGTGAGACACTAGCGGGAGCAGATACGCAGTATTTT,CASSETLAGADTQYF
-,TRBJ2-2,-,TRBV5-6,TGTGCCAGCACCCCTGCGGGGGCTGGCACCGGGGAGCTGTTTTTT,CASTPAGAGTGELFF
-,TRBJ1-5,-,TRBV6-1,TGTGCCAGCAGTGAATTCTCCAGCAATCAGCCCCAGCATTTT,CASSEFSSNQPQHF
-,TRBJ1-5,-,TRBV28,TGTGCCAGCAGTTCGGAAGGAGGCAATCAGCCCCAGCATTTT,CASSSEGGNQPQHF
-,TRBJ1-2,-,TRBV4-1,TGCGCCAGCAGCCACCCCCGGGGGAGGCCTGGCTACACCTTC,CASSHPRGRPGYTF
-,TRBJ2-7,-,TRBV5-1,TGCGCCAGCAGCCTTACTCAGGGATACGAGCAGTACTTC,CASSLTQGYEQYF
-,TRBJ2-5,-,TRBV19,TGTGCCAGTAGTATGACAGGTCAAGAGACCCAGTACTTC,CASSMTGQETQYF
TRBD1,TRBJ1-1,-,TRBV5-1,TGCGCCAGCAGCCTACAGGGGGGTACCACTGAAGCTTTCTTT,CASSLQGGTTEAFF
TRBD2,TRBJ2-1,-,TRBV7-9,TGTGCCAGCAGCTTAGGAGGTAGCGGGCTTCCTAGCTCCTACAATGAGCAGTTCTTC,CASSLGGSGLPSSYNEQFF
-,TRBJ2-7,-,TRBV7-9,TGTGCCAGCAGCGCATCAGGGAATTTGGAGCAGTACTTC,CASSASGNLEQYF
-,TRBJ1-1,-,TRBV12-5,TGTGCTAGTGGTTTGGACAGGTCCACTGAAGCTTTCTTT,CASGLDRSTEAFF
TRBD2,TRBJ2-1,-,TRBV4-2,TGTGCCAGCAGTGAATGGCCTAGCGGGAGCCTTGAGCAGTTCTTC,CASSEWPSGSLEQFF
-,TRBJ2-7,-,TRBV11-2,TGTGCCAGCAGCGGGAACGGGAGCCCATCGGACGAGCAGTACTTC,CASSGNGSPSDEQYF
-,TRBJ2-1,-,TRBV6-5,TGTGCCAGCAGCCTAAGACTAGTGAATGAGCAGTTCTTC,CASSLRLVNEQFF
-,TRBJ1-5,many,TRBV30,TGTGCCTGGAGGGCCCGCCAGTCCCAGCATTTT,CAWRARQSQHF
TRBD1,TRBJ1-5,-,TRBV28,TGTGCCAGCAGTTTAGGGACAGGTAACTTGCCCCAGCATTTT,CASSLGTGNLPQHF
TRBD2,TRBJ2-1,-,TRBV7-8,TGTGCCAGCAACCTAGCGGGAGGGCCGCGTAATGAGCAGTTCTTC,CASNLAGGPRNEQFF